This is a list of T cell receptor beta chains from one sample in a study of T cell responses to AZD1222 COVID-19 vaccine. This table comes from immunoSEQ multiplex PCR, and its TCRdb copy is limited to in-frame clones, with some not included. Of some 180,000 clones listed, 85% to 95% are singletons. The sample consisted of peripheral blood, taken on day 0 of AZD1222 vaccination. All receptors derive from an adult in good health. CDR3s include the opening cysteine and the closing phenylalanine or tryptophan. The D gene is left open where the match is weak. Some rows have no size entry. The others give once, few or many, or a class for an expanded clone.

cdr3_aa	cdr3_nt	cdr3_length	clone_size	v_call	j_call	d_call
CASSIRTGGNSGNTIYF	TGTGCCAGTAGTATCCGGACAGGGGGAAACTCTGGAAACACCATATATTTT	17	-	TRBV19	TRBJ1-3	TRBD1
CASSLSQQLNTEAFF	TGTGCCAGCAGCTTAAGTCAGCAGTTGAACACTGAAGCTTTCTTT	15	-	TRBV7-3	TRBJ1-1	-
CASSFDGYGYTF	TGTGCCAGCAGTTTCGACGGCTATGGCTACACCTTC	12	once	TRBV28	TRBJ1-2	-
CASSHGVNTEAFF	TGTGCCAGCAGCCACGGAGTGAACACTGAAGCTTTCTTT	13	-	TRBV3-1/TRBV3-2	TRBJ1-1	-
CASSLREFTEAFF	TGTGCCAGCAGCTTGCGGGAATTCACTGAAGCTTTCTTT	13	-	TRBV5-6	TRBJ1-1	-
CASSLRSSSYEQYF	TGTGCCAGCAGCTTGCGGAGCAGCTCCTACGAGCAGTACTTC	14	once	TRBV5-6	TRBJ2-7	-
CASGTYTGELFF	TGTGCCAGCGGGACATATACCGGGGAGCTGTTTTTT	12	-	TRBV6-5	TRBJ2-2	-
CASSQWPRNEAFF	TGTGCCAGCAGCCAGTGGCCTAGGAATGAAGCTTTCTTT	13	-	TRBV6-2/TRBV6-3	TRBJ1-1	-
CASSLDLQGEQYF	TGTGCCAGCAGCTTAGATCTCCAGGGCGAGCAGTACTTC	13	-	TRBV11-2	TRBJ2-7	-
CAISEGQGNQPQHF	TGTGCCATCAGTGAAGGACAGGGCAACCAGCCCCAGCATTTT	14	-	TRBV10-3	TRBJ1-5	TRBD1
CASSLALEMNTEAFF	TGTGCCAGCAGCTTAGCGCTGGAAATGAACACTGAAGCTTTCTTT	15	-	TRBV7-9	TRBJ1-1	-
CASSLVSTGGASGNTIYF	TGTGCCAGCAGCTTAGTGTCGACAGGGGGCGCTTCTGGAAACACCATATATTTT	18	-	TRBV7-2	TRBJ1-3	TRBD1
CASSIDRGLSGANVLTF	TGTGCCAGTAGTATAGACAGGGGGCTGAGTGGGGCCAACGTCCTGACTTTC	17	-	TRBV19	TRBJ2-6	TRBD1
CASSEVGKDNSPLHF	TGTGCCAGCAGTGAAGTGGGGAAAGATAATTCACCCCTCCACTTT	15	-	TRBV25-1	TRBJ1-6	-
CASSYQTGVLTF	TGTGCCAGCAGCTACCAAACCGGCGTCCTGACTTTC	12	-	TRBV9	TRBJ2-6	-
CASSSLDPWAEAFF	TGTGCCAGCAGTTCCCTAGACCCTTGGGCTGAAGCTTTCTTT	14	-	TRBV6-5	TRBJ1-1	-
CASSLDDGGLLLYEQYF	TGTGCCAGCAGTCTCGACGATGGGGGCCTCCTACTCTACGAGCAGTACTTC	17	-	TRBV7-2	TRBJ2-7	-
CASKETANSPLHF	TGTGCCAGCAAGGAGACAGCTAATTCACCCCTCCACTTT	13	-	TRBV6-5	TRBJ1-6	-
CASSQIPGLAGLADTGELFF	TGTGCCAGCAGCCAAATACCGGGACTAGCGGGATTGGCGGACACCGGGGAGCTGTTTTTT	20	-	TRBV4-2	TRBJ2-2	TRBD2
CASRITTVSVGEQYF	TGTGCCAGCAGGATTACGACGGTATCCGTGGGCGAGCAGTACTTC	15	-	TRBV6-5	TRBJ2-7	-
CATSDTTGFYYGYTF	TGTGCCACCAGTGATACCACAGGGTTTTACTATGGCTACACCTTC	15	-	TRBV24-1	TRBJ1-2	-
CASSIYPAGTEAFF	TGTGCCAGTAGTATCTACCCGGCGGGCACTGAAGCTTTCTTT	14	-	TRBV19	TRBJ1-1	-
CASSSSLDFPDEQFF	TGTGCCAGCAGCTCTAGCCTCGACTTCCCGGATGAGCAGTTCTTC	15	-	TRBV11-3	TRBJ2-1	-
CASSIGGGANYEQYF	TGTGCCAGTAGTATAGGAGGAGGGGCAAACTACGAGCAGTACTTC	15	-	TRBV19	TRBJ2-7	-
CASSPLRGSGLAGGSTEQFF	TGTGCCAGCTCACCACTTAGGGGTTCAGGACTAGCGGGAGGGTCGACTGAGCAGTTCTTC	20	many	TRBV18	TRBJ2-1	TRBD2
CASSPRDSYGYTF	TGTGCCAGCAGCCCCCGGGACTCCTATGGCTACACCTTC	13	-	TRBV4-2	TRBJ1-2	-
CAISPRAGTSGTDTQYF	TGTGCCATCAGCCCCCGGGCCGGGACTAGCGGCACAGATACGCAGTATTTT	17	-	TRBV10-3	TRBJ2-3	TRBD2
CATSRNGWGRYGYTF	TGTGCCACCAGCAGAAATGGGTGGGGAAGGTATGGCTACACCTTC	15	-	TRBV15	TRBJ1-2	-
CASSAQRQVNQPQHF	TGTGCCAGCAGTGCTCAGAGACAGGTCAATCAGCCCCAGCATTTT	15	-	TRBV2	TRBJ1-5	-